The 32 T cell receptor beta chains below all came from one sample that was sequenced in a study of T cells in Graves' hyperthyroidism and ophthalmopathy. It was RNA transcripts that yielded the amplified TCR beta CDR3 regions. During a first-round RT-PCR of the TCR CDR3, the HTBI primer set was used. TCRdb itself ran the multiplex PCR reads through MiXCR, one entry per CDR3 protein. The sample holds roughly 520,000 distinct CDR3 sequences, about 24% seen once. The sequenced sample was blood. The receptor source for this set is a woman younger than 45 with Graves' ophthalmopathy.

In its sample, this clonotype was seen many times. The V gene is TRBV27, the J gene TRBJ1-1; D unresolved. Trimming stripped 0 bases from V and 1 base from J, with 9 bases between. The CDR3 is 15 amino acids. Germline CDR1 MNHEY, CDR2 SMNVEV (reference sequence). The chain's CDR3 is CASSLSNWGNTEAFF. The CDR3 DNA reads TGTGCCAGCAGTTTATCGAATTGGGGGAACACTGAAGCTTTCTTT.

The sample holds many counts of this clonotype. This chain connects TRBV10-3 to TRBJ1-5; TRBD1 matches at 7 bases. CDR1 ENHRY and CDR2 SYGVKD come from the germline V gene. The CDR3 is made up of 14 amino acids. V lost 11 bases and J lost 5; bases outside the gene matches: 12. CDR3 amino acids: CAVPGGDYDQPQHF. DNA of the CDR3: TGTGCCGTCCCAGGGGGGGACTACGATCAGCCCCAGCATTTT.

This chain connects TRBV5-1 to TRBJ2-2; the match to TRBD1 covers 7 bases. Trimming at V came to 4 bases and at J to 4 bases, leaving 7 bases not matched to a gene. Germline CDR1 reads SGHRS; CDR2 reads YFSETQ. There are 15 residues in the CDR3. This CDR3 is CASSPTGIGTGELFF. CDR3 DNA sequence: TGCGCCAGCAGCCCGACAGGGATCGGCACCGGGGAGCTGTTTTTT.

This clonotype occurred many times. In DNA form, the CDR3 reads TGTGCCAGCAGCGTATCCTCCGAAGGGGGCGAGCAGTACTTC. Translation gives CASSVSSEGGEQYF. The chain uses TRBV9 and TRBJ2-7, with a tentative D call TRBD1 (6 bases). This CDR3 has 14 residues. Looked up from germline, CDR1 is SGDLS and CDR2 is YYNGEE. The germline V and J ends were trimmed by 1 base and 6 bases, with 14 bases remaining between them.

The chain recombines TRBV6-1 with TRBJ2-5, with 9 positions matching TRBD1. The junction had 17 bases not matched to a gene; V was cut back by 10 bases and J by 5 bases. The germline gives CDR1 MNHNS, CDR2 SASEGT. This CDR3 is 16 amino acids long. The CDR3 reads CATKKGRQGVFETQYF. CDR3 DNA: TGTGCCACTAAAAAGGGGCGACAGGGGGTATTTGAGACCCAGTACTTC.

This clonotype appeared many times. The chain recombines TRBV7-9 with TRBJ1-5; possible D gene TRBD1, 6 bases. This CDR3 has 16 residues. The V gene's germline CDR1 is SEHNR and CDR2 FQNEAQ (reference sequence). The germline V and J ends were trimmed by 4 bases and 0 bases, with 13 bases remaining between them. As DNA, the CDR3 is TGTGCCAGCAGCTCCACCCAGGGGTATAGCAATCAGCCCCAGCATTTT. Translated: CASSSTQGYSNQPQHF.

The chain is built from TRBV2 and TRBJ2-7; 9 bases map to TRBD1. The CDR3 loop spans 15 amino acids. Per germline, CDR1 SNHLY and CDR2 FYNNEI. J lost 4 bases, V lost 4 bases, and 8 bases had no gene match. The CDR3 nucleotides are TGTGCCAGCAGTGTATTAGGACAGGGGAGGTACGAGCAGTACTTC. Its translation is CASSVLGQGRYEQYF.

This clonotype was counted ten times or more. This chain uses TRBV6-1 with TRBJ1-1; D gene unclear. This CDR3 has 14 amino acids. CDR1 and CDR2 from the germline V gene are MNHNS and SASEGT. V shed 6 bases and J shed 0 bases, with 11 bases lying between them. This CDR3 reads CASRDGPMNTEAFF. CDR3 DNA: TGTGCCAGCAGGGACGGCCCCATGAACACTGAAGCTTTCTTT.

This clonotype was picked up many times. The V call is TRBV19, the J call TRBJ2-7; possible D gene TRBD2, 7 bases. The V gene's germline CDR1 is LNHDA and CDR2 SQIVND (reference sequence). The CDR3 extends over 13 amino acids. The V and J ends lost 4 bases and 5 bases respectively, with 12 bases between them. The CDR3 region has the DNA TGTGCCAGTAGTAACAGGGAGGGCGACGAGCAGTACTTC. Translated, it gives CASSNREGDEQYF.

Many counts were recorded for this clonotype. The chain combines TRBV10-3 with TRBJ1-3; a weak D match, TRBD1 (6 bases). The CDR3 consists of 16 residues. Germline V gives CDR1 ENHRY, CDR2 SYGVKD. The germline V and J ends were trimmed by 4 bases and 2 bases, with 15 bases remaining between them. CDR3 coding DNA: TGTGCCATCAGTGGCAGGGGAGGGCCCACTGGAAACACCATATATTTT. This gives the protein CAISGRGGPTGNTIYF.

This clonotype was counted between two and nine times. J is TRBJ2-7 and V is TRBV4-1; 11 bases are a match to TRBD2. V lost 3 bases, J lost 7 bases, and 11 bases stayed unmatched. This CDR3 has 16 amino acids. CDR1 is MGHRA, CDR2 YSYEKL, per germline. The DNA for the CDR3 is TGCGCCAGCAGCCAGGGTGGGCTAGCGGGGGGTTTTGAGCAGTACTTC. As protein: CASSQGGLAGGFEQYF.

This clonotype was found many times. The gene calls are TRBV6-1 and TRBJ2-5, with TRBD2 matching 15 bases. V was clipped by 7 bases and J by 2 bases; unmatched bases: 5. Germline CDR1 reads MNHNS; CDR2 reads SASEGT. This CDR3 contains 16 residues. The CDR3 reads CASIRGLAGGQETQYF. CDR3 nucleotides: TGTGCCAGCATTCGGGGACTAGCGGGGGGTCAAGAGACCCAGTACTTC.

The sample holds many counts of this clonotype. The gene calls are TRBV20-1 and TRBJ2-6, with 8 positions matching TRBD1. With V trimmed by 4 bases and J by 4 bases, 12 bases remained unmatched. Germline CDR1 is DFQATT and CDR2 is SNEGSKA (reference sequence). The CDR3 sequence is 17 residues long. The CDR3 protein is CSATSDRVGKGANVLTF. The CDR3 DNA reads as TGCAGTGCTACATCGGACAGGGTTGGGAAGGGGGCCAACGTCCTGACTTTC.

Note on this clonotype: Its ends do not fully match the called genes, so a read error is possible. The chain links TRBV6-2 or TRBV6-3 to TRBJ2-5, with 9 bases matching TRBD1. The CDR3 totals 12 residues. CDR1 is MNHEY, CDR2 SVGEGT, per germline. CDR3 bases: TGTGCCAGCTCGACAGGGGGAGAGGCCCAGTACTTC. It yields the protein CASSTGGEAQYF.

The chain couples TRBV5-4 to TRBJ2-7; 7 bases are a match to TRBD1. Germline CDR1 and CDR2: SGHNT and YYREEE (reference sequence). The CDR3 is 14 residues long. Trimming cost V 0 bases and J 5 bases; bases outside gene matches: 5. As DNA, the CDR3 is TGTGCCAGCAGCTTGGGACAGAGGGGGCACGAGCAGTACTTC. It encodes CASSLGQRGHEQYF.

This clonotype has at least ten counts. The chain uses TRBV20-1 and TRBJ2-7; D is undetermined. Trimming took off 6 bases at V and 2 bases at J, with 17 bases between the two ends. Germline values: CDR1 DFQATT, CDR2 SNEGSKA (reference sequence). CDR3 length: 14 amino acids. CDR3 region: CSAKFYGRAYEQYF. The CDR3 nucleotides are TGCAGTGCCAAATTCTATGGACGGGCCTACGAGCAGTACTTC.

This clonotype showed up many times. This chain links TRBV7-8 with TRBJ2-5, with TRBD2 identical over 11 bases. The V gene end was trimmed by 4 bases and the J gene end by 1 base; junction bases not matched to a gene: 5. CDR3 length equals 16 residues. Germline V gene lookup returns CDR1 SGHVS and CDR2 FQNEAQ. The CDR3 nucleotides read TGTGCCAGCAGCTCCCCTAGCGGGGGGTTCCAAGAGACCCAGTACTTC. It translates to CASSSPSGGFQETQYF.

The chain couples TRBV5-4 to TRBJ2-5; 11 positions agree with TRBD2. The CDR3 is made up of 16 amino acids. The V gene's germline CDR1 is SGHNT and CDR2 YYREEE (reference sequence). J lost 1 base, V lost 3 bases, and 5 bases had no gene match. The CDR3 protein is CASSSGLAGFQETQYF. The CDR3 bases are TGTGCCAGCAGCTCCGGACTAGCGGGCTTCCAAGAGACCCAGTACTTC.

The CDR3 coding sequence is TGTGCCAGCAGCCAAGAACGGGGGGAGACCCAGTACTTC. Translated, it gives CASSQERGETQYF. This rearrangement joins TRBV3-1 to TRBJ2-5, with D possibly matching TRBD2 (6 bases). V was pared by 0 bases and J by 5 bases, with 7 bases between. Per the germline V gene, CDR1 is LGHDT and CDR2 is YNNKEL (reference sequence). CDR3 length: 13 amino acids.

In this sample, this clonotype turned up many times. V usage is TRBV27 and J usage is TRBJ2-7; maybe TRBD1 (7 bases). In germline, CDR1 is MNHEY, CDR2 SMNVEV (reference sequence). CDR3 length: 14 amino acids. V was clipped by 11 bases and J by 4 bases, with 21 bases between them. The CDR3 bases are TGTGCCTCATCCACGGGGGACAGTATTTACGAGCAGTACTTC. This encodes CASSTGDSIYEQYF.

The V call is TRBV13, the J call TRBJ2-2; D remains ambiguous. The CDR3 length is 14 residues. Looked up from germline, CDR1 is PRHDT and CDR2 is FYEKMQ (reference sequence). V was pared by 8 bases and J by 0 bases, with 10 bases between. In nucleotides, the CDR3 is TGTGCCAGCCAACAGTACGCGAACACCGGGGAGCTGTTTTTT. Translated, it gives CASQQYANTGELFF.

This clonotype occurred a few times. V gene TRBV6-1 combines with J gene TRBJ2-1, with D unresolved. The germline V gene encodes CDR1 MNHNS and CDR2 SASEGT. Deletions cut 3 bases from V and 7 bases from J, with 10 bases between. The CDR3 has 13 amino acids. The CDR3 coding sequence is TGTGCCAGCAGTGATTCCCCGTGGAATGAGCAGTTCTTC. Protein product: CASSDSPWNEQFF.

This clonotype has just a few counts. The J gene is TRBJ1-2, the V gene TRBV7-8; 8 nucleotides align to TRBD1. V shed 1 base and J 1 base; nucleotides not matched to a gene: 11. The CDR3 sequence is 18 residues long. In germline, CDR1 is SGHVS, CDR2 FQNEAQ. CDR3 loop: CASSLVWLTGDSNYGYTF. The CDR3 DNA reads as TGTGCCAGCAGCTTAGTGTGGCTGACAGGGGACAGTAACTATGGCTACACCTTC.

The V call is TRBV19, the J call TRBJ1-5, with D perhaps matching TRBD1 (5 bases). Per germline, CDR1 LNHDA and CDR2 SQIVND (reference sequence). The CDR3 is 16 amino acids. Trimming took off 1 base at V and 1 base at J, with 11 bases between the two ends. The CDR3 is CASSIVRVLSNQPQHF. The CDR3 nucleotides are TGTGCCAGTAGTATAGTCAGGGTTTTGAGCAATCAGCCCCAGCATTTT.

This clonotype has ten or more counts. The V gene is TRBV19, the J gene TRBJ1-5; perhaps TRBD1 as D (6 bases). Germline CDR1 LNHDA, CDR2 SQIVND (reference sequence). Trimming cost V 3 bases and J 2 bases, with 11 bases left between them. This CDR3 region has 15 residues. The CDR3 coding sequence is TGTGCCAGTAGTATCAGGGGTCAAGGCAATCAGCCCCAGCATTTT. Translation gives CASSIRGQGNQPQHF.

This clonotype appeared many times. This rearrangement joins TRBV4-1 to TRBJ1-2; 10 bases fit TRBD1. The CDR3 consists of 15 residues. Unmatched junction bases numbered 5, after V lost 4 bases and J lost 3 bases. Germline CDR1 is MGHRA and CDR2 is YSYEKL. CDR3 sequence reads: CASSPRDRGDYGYTF. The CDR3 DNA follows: TGCGCCAGCAGCCCCCGGGACAGGGGTGACTATGGCTACACCTTC.

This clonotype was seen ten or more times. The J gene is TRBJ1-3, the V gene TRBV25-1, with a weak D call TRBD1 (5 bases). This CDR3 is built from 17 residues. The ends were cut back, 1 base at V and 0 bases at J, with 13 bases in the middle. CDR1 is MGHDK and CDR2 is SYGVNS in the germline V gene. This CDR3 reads CASSESPGRISGNTIYF. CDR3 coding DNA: TGTGCCAGCAGTGAATCCCCAGGGCGAATCTCTGGAAACACCATATATTTT.

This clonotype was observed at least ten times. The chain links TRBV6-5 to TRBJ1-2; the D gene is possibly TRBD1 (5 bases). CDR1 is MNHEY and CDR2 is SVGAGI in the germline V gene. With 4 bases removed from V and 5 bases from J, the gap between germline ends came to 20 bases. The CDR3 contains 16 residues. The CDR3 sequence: CASSSLVGEKGYGYTF. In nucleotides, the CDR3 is TGTGCCAGCAGTTCCCTCGTGGGGGAGAAGGGGTATGGCTACACCTTC.

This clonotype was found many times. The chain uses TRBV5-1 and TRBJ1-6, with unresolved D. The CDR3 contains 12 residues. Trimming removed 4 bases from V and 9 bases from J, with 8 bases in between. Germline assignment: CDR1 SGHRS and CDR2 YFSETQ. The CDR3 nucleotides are TGCGCCAGCAGCGTGGACGGTTCACCCCTCCACTTT. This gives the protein CASSVDGSPLHF. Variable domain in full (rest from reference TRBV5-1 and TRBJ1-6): KAGVTQTPRYLIKTRGQQVTLSCSPISGHRSVSWYQQTPGQGLQFLFEYFSETQRNKGNFPGRFSGRQFSNSRSEMNVSTLELGDSALYLCASSVDGSPLHFGNGTRLTVT.

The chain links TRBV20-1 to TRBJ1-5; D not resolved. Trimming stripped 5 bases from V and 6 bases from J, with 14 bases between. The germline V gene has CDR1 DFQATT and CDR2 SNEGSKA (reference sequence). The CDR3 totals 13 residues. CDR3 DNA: TGCAGTGCTCCCCGGGGAATGGGTCAGCCCCAGCATTTT. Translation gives CSAPRGMGQPQHF.

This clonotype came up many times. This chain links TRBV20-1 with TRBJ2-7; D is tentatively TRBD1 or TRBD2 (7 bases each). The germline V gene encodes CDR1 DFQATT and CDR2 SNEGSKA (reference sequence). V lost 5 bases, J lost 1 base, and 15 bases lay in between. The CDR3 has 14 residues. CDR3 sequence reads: CSAPGGQPSYEQYF. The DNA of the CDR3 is TGCAGTGCTCCGGGGGGACAGCCTTCCTACGAGCAGTACTTC.

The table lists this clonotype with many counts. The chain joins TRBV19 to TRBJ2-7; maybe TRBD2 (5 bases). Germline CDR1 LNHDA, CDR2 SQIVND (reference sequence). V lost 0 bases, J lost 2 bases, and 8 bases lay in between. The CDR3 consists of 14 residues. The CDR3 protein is CASSIEDGAYEQYF. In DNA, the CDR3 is TGTGCCAGTAGTATAGAGGACGGGGCCTACGAGCAGTACTTC.